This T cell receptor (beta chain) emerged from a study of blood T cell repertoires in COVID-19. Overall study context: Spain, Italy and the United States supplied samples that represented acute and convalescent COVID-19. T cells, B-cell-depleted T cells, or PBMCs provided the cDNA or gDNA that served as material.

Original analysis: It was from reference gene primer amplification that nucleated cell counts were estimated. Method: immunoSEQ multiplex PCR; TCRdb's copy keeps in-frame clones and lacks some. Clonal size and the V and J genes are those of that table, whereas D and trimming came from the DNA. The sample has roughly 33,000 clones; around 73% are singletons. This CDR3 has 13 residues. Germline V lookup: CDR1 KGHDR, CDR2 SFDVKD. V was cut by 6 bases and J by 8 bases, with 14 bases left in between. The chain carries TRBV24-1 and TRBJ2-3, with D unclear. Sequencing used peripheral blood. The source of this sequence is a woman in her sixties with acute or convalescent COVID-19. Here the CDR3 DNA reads TGTGCCACCAGTCCTGTAGGCTGGGCTACGCAGTATTTT. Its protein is CATSPVGWATQYF.